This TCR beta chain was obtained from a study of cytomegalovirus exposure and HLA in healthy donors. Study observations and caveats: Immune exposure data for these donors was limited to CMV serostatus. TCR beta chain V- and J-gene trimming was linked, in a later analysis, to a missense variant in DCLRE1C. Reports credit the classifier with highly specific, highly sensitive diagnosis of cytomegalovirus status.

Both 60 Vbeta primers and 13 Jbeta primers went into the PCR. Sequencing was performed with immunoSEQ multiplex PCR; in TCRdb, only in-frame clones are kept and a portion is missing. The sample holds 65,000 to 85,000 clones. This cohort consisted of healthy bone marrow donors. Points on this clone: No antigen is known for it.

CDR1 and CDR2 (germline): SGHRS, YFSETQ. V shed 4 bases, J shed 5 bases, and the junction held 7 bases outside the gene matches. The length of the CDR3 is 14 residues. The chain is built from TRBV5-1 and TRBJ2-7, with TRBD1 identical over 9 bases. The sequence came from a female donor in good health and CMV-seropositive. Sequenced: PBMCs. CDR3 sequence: CASSTGQGLDEQYF. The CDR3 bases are TGCGCCAGCAGCACTGGACAGGGGTTGGACGAGCAGTACTTC.